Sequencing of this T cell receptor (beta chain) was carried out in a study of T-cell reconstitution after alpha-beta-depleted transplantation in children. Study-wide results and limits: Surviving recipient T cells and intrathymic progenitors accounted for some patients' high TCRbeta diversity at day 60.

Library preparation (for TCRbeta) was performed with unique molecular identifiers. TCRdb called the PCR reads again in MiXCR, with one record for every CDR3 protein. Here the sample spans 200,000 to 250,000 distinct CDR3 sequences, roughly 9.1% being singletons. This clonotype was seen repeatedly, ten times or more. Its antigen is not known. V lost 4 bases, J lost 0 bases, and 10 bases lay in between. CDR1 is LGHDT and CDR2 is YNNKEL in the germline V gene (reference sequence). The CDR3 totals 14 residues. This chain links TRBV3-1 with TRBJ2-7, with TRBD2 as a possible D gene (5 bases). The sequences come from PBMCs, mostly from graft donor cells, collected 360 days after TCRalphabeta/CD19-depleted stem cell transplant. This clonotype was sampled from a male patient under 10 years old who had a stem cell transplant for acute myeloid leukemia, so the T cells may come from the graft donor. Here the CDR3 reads CASSRRGSSYEQYF. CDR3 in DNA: TGTGCCAGCAGCCGTCGGGGAAGCTCCTACGAGCAGTACTTC.